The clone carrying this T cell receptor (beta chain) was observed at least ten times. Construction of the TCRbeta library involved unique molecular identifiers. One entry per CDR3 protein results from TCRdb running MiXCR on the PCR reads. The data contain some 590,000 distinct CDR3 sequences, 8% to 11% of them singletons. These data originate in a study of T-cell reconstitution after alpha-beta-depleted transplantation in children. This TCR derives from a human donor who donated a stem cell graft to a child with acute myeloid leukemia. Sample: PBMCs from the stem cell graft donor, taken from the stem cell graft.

Here the CDR3 reads CASSFIRTDTQYF. Written as DNA, the CDR3 is TGTGCCAGCAGTTTCATCAGGACAGATACGCAGTATTTT. The gene calls are TRBV12-3 or TRBV12-4 and TRBJ2-3; D call uncertain. The CDR3 spans 13 residues. V lost 3 bases to trimming and J lost 3 bases, with 7 bases between them.